The present TCR beta chain was sequenced within a study of regulatory T cells in long-lasting Graves disease. Indicated time point: persistent/refractory GD, antithyroid drugs over 5 years with positive TRAb. The authors made the TCR library using RNA they extracted from PBMCs. General study results and limits: Persistent disease preferred TRBV28, TRBJ1-2 and TRBJ2-5.

Arm-PCR of CDR3 regions with iRepertoire HTBI primers generated TCR beta libraries. Each CDR3 protein is one row after TCRdb ran MiXCR on the multiplex PCR reads. Here the sample spans around 400,000 distinct CDR3 sequences, approximately 25% being singletons. About this clonotype: Its antigen is undetermined.

This CDR3 comprises 16 residues. CDR1 is SQVTM, CDR2 ANQGSEA, per germline. V lost 8 bases and J 0 bases, leaving 17 bases between the germline ends. The sequence came from a woman between 40 and 50 years old with Graves disease. This rearrangement joins TRBV29-1 to TRBJ1-6; D remains unclear. The sample consisted of peripheral blood mononuclear cells (PBMCs), taken when the disease was refractory, from a patient treated with antithyroid drugs. This chain's CDR3 is CSPQLRTGSYNSPLHF. The CDR3 DNA sequence: TGCAGCCCCCAGTTGCGGACTGGCTCCTATAATTCACCCCTCCACTTT. The full variable domain, with the rest looked up from reference TRBV29-1 and TRBJ1-6, is SAVISQKPSRDICQRGTSLTIQCQVDSQVTMMFWYRQQPGQSLTLIATANQGSEATYESGFVIDKFPISRPNLTFSTLTVSNMSPEDSSIYLCSPQLRTGSYNSPLHFGNGTRLTVT.